One and the same sample provided the 12 T cell receptor beta chains below, sequenced in a study of blood T cell repertoires in COVID-19. Assay: immunoSEQ multiplex PCR; the TCRdb copy retains only in-frame clones and omits some. The sample gives 300,000 to 350,000 clones, around 90% of which show up once; roughly 1% is in the top ten. The source material was peripheral blood. Receptors originate from a woman aged 40 to 49 with COVID-19, enrolled during active disease.

This sequence joins TRBV7-2 and TRBJ1-2; no definite D call. This CDR3 spans 15 amino acids. V gave up 2 bases and J gave up 1 base, with 11 bases separating them. Germline V gene data show CDR1 as SGHTA and CDR2 as FQGNSA. The CDR3 DNA follows: TGTGCCAGCAGCTTAACAGAGGGTTTTAACTATGGCTACACCTTC. This codes for CASSLTEGFNYGYTF.

V gene TRBV5-4 combines with J gene TRBJ2-3; 8 bases match TRBD2. CDR3 size: 16 residues. V lost 4 bases and J lost 0; bases outside the gene matches: 7. Germline V lookup: CDR1 SGHNT, CDR2 YYREEE (reference sequence). This CDR3 reads CASSPRTSSSTDTQYF. CDR3 DNA: TGTGCCAGCAGCCCCAGGACTAGCTCTAGCACAGATACGCAGTATTTT.

As DNA, the CDR3 is TGTGCCAGCAGCTTGGGGGGGGTTTCAAATCAGCCCCAGCATTTT. Translated: CASSLGGVSNQPQHF. The chain couples TRBV5-4 to TRBJ1-5; D is possibly TRBD1 (5 bases). With 0 bases removed from V and 4 bases from J, the gap between germline ends came to 11 bases. Germline CDR1 and CDR2: SGHNT and YYREEE (reference sequence). This CDR3 has 15 amino acids.

CDR3: CATSYIPGETQYF. The CDR3 DNA is TGTGCCACCAGTTATATCCCGGGAGAGACCCAGTACTTC. J is TRBJ2-5 and V is TRBV15, with unresolved D. Germline loops: CDR1 LNHNV, CDR2 YYDKDF (reference sequence). The CDR3 has 13 residues. V was cut by 6 bases and J by 4 bases, with 12 bases left in between.

The chain recombines TRBV11-2 with TRBJ1-1; 7 bases agree with TRBD1. The CDR3 is 16 amino acids. Germline-derived CDR1 and CDR2 are SGHAT and FQNNGV. The trim removed 1 base at V and 3 bases at J, leaving 8 bases unmatched. CDR3 residues: CASSLARNRGHTEAFF. CDR3 nucleotides: TGTGCCAGCAGCTTAGCCCGGAACAGGGGACACACTGAAGCTTTCTTT.

V gene TRBV7-9 combines with J gene TRBJ1-6, with D uncertain. This CDR3 has 13 residues. V was clipped by 1 base and J by 10 bases, with 8 bases between them. From germline, CDR1 is SEHNR and CDR2 FQNEAQ (reference sequence). The CDR3, as DNA: TGTGCCAGCAGCTTAGGAGGTTTGTCACCCCTCCACTTT. Protein product: CASSLGGLSPLHF.

The chain is built from TRBV29-1 and TRBJ1-1; D possibly corresponds to TRBD1 (6 bases). Per the germline V gene, CDR1 is SQVTM and CDR2 is ANQGSEA. The V and J ends lost 4 bases and 0 bases respectively, with 12 bases between them. The CDR3 loop spans 14 amino acids. The CDR3 sequence is CSVGTEELNTEAFF. The CDR3 DNA sequence: TGCAGCGTTGGGACAGAGGAGTTGAACACTGAAGCTTTCTTT.

This rearrangement joins TRBV9 to TRBJ2-3; 8 nucleotides align to TRBD2. The CDR3 loop spans 18 amino acids. J gave up 2 bases and V 4 bases, and 15 bases lay outside the gene matches. Germline CDR1 SGDLS, CDR2 YYNGEE. The CDR3 DNA reads as TGTGCCAGCAGCCCCTTCCTAGGTACTAGCGGATCCACAGATACGCAGTATTTT. Translated: CASSPFLGTSGSTDTQYF.

The V and J genes are TRBV20-1 and TRBJ2-7, with 9 bases aligning to TRBD1. J was trimmed by 0 bases and V by 3 bases; bases with no gene match: 6. Germline V lookup: CDR1 DFQATT, CDR2 SNEGSKA (reference sequence). The CDR3 sequence is 15 residues long. In DNA form, the CDR3 reads TGCAGTGCTAGTGCCGGGACAGGGTTCTCCTACGAGCAGTACTTC. Protein product: CSASAGTGFSYEQYF.

The rearrangement joins TRBV7-8 to TRBJ2-2; 11 bases are a match to TRBD2. This CDR3 spans 16 amino acids. After removal of 2 bases from V and 6 bases from J, the junction contained 5 bases not matched to a gene. Germline values: CDR1 SGHVS, CDR2 FQNEAQ. The CDR3 bases are TGTGCCAGCAGCTTATCTAGCGGGAGGATAGCCGGGGAGCTGTTTTTT. Protein: CASSLSSGRIAGELFF.

The chain has TRBV6-5 and TRBJ1-5; D perhaps matches TRBD1 (6 bases). Trimming cost V 8 bases and J 6 bases, with 20 bases left between them. Germline CDR1 is MNHEY and CDR2 is SVGAGI. The CDR3 spans 15 residues. CDR3 DNA sequence: TGTGCCAGCGGACATAGCGGGGGCGCGGGTCAGCCCCAGCATTTT. As protein: CASGHSGGAGQPQHF.

V and J are TRBV10-3 and TRBJ2-1; 10 nucleotides agree with TRBD2. V trimming: 9 bases; J trimming: 7 bases; junction bases outside the gene matches: 6. Germline loops: CDR1 ENHRY, CDR2 SYGVKD. The CDR3 is made up of 13 amino acids. CDR3 protein: CAILAGAGNEQFF. In DNA, the CDR3 is TGTGCCATTCTAGCGGGAGCGGGAAATGAGCAGTTCTTC.